Shown below are 16 T cell receptor beta chains from a single sample sequenced in a study of T cell repertoires in cytomegalovirus infection. Their antigens are not known. Using its own MiXCR run on the reads, TCRdb lists one record per CDR3 protein. The sample has roughly 990,000 distinct CDR3 sequences; approximately 32% are singletons. The sequences come from cultured CD8+ T cells from PBMCs, collected from culture after CMV antigen stimulation. Receptors originate from a human donor in good health (CMV status not recorded). Some clones in this sample may be carry-over from other donors' samples.

The chain carries TRBV7-9 and TRBJ2-1; 15 nucleotides agree with TRBD2. V trimming: 10 bases; J trimming: 7 bases; junction bases outside the gene matches: 11. The CDR3 is 16 residues long. Germline V gene sequence: CDR1 SEHNR, CDR2 FQNEAQ (reference sequence). The CDR3 region has the DNA TGTGCCACCTCCGGGACTAGCGGGGGGTTTTTTAATGAGCAGTTCTTC. Protein: CATSGTSGGFFNEQFF.

This clonotype was picked up many times. The chain has TRBV7-6 and TRBJ2-1, with 9 bases lining up with TRBD2. Per germline, CDR1 SGHVS and CDR2 FNYEAQ. Trimming cost V 2 bases and J 0 bases; bases outside gene matches: 2. The CDR3 totals 16 residues. The CDR3 coding sequence is TGTGCCAGCAGCTTAAAAGCGGGGGGCTCCTACAATGAGCAGTTCTTC. It codes for CASSLKAGGSYNEQFF.

The chain combines TRBV25-1 with TRBJ1-4; no clear D. There are 14 residues in the CDR3. Germline V CDR1 and CDR2: MGHDK, SYGVNS. The V and J ends lost 6 bases and 8 bases respectively, with 16 bases between them. Here the CDR3 reads CASSLDDAEEKLFF. The CDR3 nucleotides read TGTGCCAGCAGCCTGGACGACGCCGAAGAAAAACTGTTTTTT.

A word on this clonotype: Relative to the germline gene, one junction end is altered; a read error may explain this. The chain uses TRBV3-1 and TRBJ2-6, with 12 bases matching TRBD2. CDR1 is LGHDT and CDR2 is YNNKEL in the germline V gene (reference sequence). The CDR3 contains 19 residues. The CDR3 reads CASSHLTSGGPSGANVPTF. The CDR3 DNA reads TGTGCCAGCAGCCACCTGACTAGCGGGGGACCATCTGGGGCCAACGTCCCGACTTTC.

This chain links TRBV28 with TRBJ2-7; 9 bases align to TRBD1. Germline assignment: CDR1 MDHEN and CDR2 SYDVKM. V lost 6 bases to trimming and J lost 6 bases; unmatched junction nucleotides: 15. CDR3 length equals 16 residues. CDR3 in DNA: TGTGCCAGCAGCCGCCACCGAGGACAGGGGACGTGCGAGCAGTACGTC. As protein: CASSRHRGQGTCEQYV.

This clonotype was counted only a few times. The genes are TRBV7-9 and TRBJ1-1; D not certain. Germline V gene data show CDR1 as SEHNR and CDR2 as FQNEAQ (reference sequence). The CDR3 is 16 amino acids. V shed 5 bases and J shed 1 base, with 17 bases lying between them. In DNA form, the CDR3 reads TGTGCCAGCAGCCCCGGCAGAGGCAGGTCGAACACTGAAGCTTTCTTT. It translates to CASSPGRGRSNTEAFF.

The V gene is TRBV6-6, the J gene TRBJ2-7; D unresolved. Deletions cut 0 bases from V and 3 bases from J, with 6 bases between. The CDR3 sequence is 13 residues long. Germline V gives CDR1 MNHNY, CDR2 SVGAGI (reference sequence). The CDR3 coding sequence is TGTGCCAGCAGTTACTCGACACACTACGAGCAGTACTTC. Translated, it gives CASSYSTHYEQYF.

On this clonotype: This clone may be a read error of a much larger clone one base away. This rearrangement joins TRBV7-2 to TRBJ2-7, with 11 bases identical to TRBD2. This CDR3 has 15 amino acids. CDR1 is SGHTA and CDR2 is FQGNSA in the germline V gene. The CDR3 nucleotides read TGTGTCAGCAGCTCGACTAGCGGGAACTCCTACGAGCAGTACTTC. Translated: CVSSSTSGNSYEQYF. The full variable domain, completed using reference TRBV7-2 and TRBJ2-7, is GAGVSQSPSNKVTEKGKDVELRCDPISGHTALYWYRQSLGQGLEFLIYFQGNSAPDKSGLPSDRFSAERTGGSVSTLTIQRTQQEDSAVYLCVSSSTSGNSYEQYFGPGTRLTVT.

The chain links TRBV6-1 to TRBJ1-5; 9 bases match TRBD1. The CDR3 covers 13 residues. CDR1 is MNHNS and CDR2 is SASEGT in the germline V gene. The trim removed 6 bases at V and 10 bases at J, leaving 7 bases unmatched. In DNA, the CDR3 is TGTGCCAGCAGAGACAGGGGGACAGAACCCCAGCATTTT. Translation: CASRDRGTEPQHF.

The genes are TRBV6-5 and TRBJ1-4; 8 nucleotides align to TRBD1. The CDR3 runs 15 residues. V lost 8 bases, J lost 1 base, and 6 bases stayed unmatched. Per the germline V gene, CDR1 is MNHEY and CDR2 is SVGAGI. CDR3 loop: CASLDREGTNEKLFF. DNA for the CDR3: TGTGCCAGCCTGGACAGGGAGGGAACTAATGAAAAACTGTTTTTT.

To note about this clonotype: A clone one base away is much larger, so this may be a read error. Here the CDR3 DNA reads TGTGCCAACAGCCACGGACTAACTAACACAGATACGCAGTATTTT. Translating it yields CANSHGLTNTDTQYF. V gene TRBV7-8 combines with J gene TRBJ2-3, with D possibly being TRBD2 (6 bases). In germline, CDR1 is SGHVS, CDR2 FQNEAQ. This CDR3 contains 15 residues.

This clonotype came up a few times. The chain uses TRBV11-2 and TRBJ2-1; 11 bases map to TRBD2. The V gene end was trimmed by 7 bases and the J gene end by 4 bases; junction bases not matched to a gene: 6. The CDR3 has 15 residues. Germline CDR1 is SGHAT and CDR2 is FQNNGV. The chain's CDR3 is CASNIAGGQYNEQFF. CDR3 coding DNA: TGTGCCAGCAACATAGCGGGGGGGCAATACAATGAGCAGTTCTTC. Full variable domain (rest looked up from reference TRBV11-2 and TRBJ2-1): EAGVAQSPRYKIIEKRQSVAFWCNPISGHATLYWYQQILGQGPKLLIQFQNNGVVDDSQLPKDRFSAERLKGVDSTLKIQPAKLEDSAVYLCASNIAGGQYNEQFFGPGTRLTVL.

The chain employs TRBV6-1 and TRBJ2-1; D possibly corresponds to TRBD1 (6 bases). There are 15 residues in the CDR3. Germline V gene sequence: CDR1 MNHNS, CDR2 SASEGT. Between the trimmed V and J ends, which lost 7 bases and 0 bases, there was a span of 13 bases. CDR3 sequence reads: CASIPEGVSYNEQFF. The CDR3 coding sequence is TGTGCCAGCATTCCAGAGGGGGTCTCCTACAATGAGCAGTTCTTC.

Comment on this clonotype: A much larger clone lies a single base off, so this may be a read error. V and J are TRBV6-6 and TRBJ2-3; D is unclear. The CDR3 has 15 residues. Germline CDR1 MNHNY, CDR2 SVGAGI (reference sequence). This CDR3 reads CANSLGSRLINTQYF. DNA of the CDR3: TGTGCCAACAGTTTGGGTAGTAGGCTAATAAATACGCAGTATTTT.

This clonotype was observed a handful of times. As DNA, the CDR3 is TGTGCCAGCAGTTTCGCCGGGACAGGGAACTCCTACGAGCAGTACTTC. Translating gives CASSFAGTGNSYEQYF. J is TRBJ2-7 and V is TRBV28; TRBD1 matches 9 bases. Losses at the gene ends were 3 bases for V and 0 bases for J; bases not matched to a gene: 6. The germline CDR1 and CDR2 sequences are MDHEN and SYDVKM. The CDR3 sequence is 16 residues long.

The V call is TRBV10-3, the J call TRBJ2-7, with 7 bases lining up with TRBD1. Trimming removed 6 bases from V and 6 bases from J; junction bases left unmatched: 8. Germline V gene data show CDR1 as ENHRY and CDR2 as SYGVKD. The CDR3 loop spans 13 amino acids. CDR3 sequence reads: CAIRMTGTGEQYV. The CDR3 DNA reads as TGTGCCATCAGGATGACAGGGACGGGCGAGCAGTACGTC.